The rows below give T cell receptor beta chains drawn from one sample of a study of blood T cell repertoires in COVID-19. This table comes from immunoSEQ multiplex PCR, and its TCRdb copy is limited to in-frame clones, with some not included. The sample records approximately 110,000 clones, roughly 85% being singletons. The sequencing input was peripheral blood. These receptor sequences come from a human donor in a cohort sampled during active COVID-19. The CDR3 runs from the conserved cysteine through the conserved F or W. Each record gives: D gene, clone size, J gene, V gene, CDR3 protein, CDR3 DNA. D genes are given only for firm matches. Size is omitted from some rows. Given values are once, few, many or a class for expanded clones.

NA | NA | TRBJ2-7 | TRBV6-6 | CASSGQGRNEQYF | TGTGCCAGCAGCGGCCAGGGGAGAAACGAGCAGTACTTC
TRBD2 | NA | TRBJ2-1 | TRBV6-5 | CASTRGGPNEQFF | TGTGCCAGCACTCGCGGGGGGCCTAATGAGCAGTTCTTC
TRBD2 | once | TRBJ2-5 | TRBV6-1 | CASSEKTSIETQYF | TGTGCCAGCAGTGAAAAGACTAGCATCGAGACCCAGTACTTC
NA | few | TRBJ1-4 | TRBV7-9 | CASSMGGTVNEKLFF | TGTGCCAGCAGCATGGGAGGGACGGTGAATGAAAAACTGTTTTTT
TRBD1 | NA | TRBJ2-1 | TRBV20-1 | CSASTPGQGTNEQFF | TGCAGTGCTAGTACCCCGGGACAGGGAACAAATGAGCAGTTCTTC
TRBD2 | NA | TRBJ2-3 | TRBV29-1 | CSVPRASGVTDTQYF | TGCAGCGTCCCTCGGGCTAGCGGGGTGACAGATACGCAGTATTTT
TRBD1 | NA | TRBJ1-1 | TRBV7-2 | CASSSPGQYTEAFF | TGTGCCAGCAGCTCGCCGGGACAGTACACTGAAGCTTTCTTT
TRBD1 | NA | TRBJ2-1 | TRBV5-4 | CASSGTGGAGIYNEQFF | TGTGCCAGCTCCGGGACAGGGGGCGCGGGGATATACAATGAGCAGTTCTTC
NA | NA | TRBJ1-2 | TRBV7-6 | CASSLGGSNYGYTF | TGTGCCAGCAGCTTAGGAGGCAGTAACTATGGCTACACCTTC
NA | NA | TRBJ1-6 | TRBV3-1/TRBV3-2 | CASSQGGNSDSPLHF | TGTGCCAGCAGCCAAGGCGGGAATAGCGATTCACCCCTCCACTTT
NA | NA | TRBJ1-1 | TRBV27 | CASSLRRWAGSMNTEAFF | TGTGCCAGCAGTTTAAGGAGGTGGGCGGGGTCAATGAACACTGAAGCTTTCTTT
TRBD1 | NA | TRBJ2-7 | TRBV4-3 | CASSQEQTGRYEQYF | TGCGCCAGCAGCCAAGAGCAGACAGGGCGCTACGAGCAGTACTTC
NA | once | TRBJ1-3 | TRBV5-1 | CASSTDSPSSGNTIYF | TGCGCCAGCAGCACCGACAGCCCGAGCTCTGGAAACACCATATATTTT
NA | few | TRBJ1-5 | TRBV6-5 | CASSYSPPEVNQPQHF | TGTGCCAGCAGTTACTCCCCGCCAGAAGTGAATCAGCCCCAGCATTTT
NA | NA | TRBJ2-5 | TRBV19 | CASSTRGTAAETQYF | TGTGCCAGTAGTACTCGGGGGACAGCGGCGGAGACCCAGTACTTC
NA | NA | TRBJ1-2 | TRBV6-2/TRBV6-3 | CASSIQTDLIYGYTF | TGTGCCAGCAGTATACAGACCGACCTTATCTATGGCTACACCTTC
NA | NA | TRBJ2-3 | TRBV5-4 | CASSLGGLGFGDTQYF | TGTGCCAGCAGCTTGGGGGGCCTCGGTTTCGGAGATACGCAGTATTTT
TRBD2 | NA | TRBJ2-3 | TRBV6-5 | CASRPGLSADTQYF | TGTGCCAGCCGGCCGGGACTATCCGCAGATACGCAGTATTTT
TRBD1 | once | TRBJ1-2 | TRBV19 | CASSPTRDRGYGYTF | TGTGCCAGTAGTCCTACCCGGGACAGGGGATATGGCTACACCTTC
TRBD1 | NA | TRBJ1-1 | TRBV19 | CASSRPNRGGTEAFF | TGTGCCAGTAGTAGACCCAACAGGGGAGGCACTGAAGCTTTCTTT
TRBD2 | few | TRBJ2-1 | TRBV11-2 | CASSPSGLAFNEQFF | TGTGCCAGCAGCCCCTCGGGACTAGCGTTCAATGAGCAGTTCTTC
TRBD1 | NA | TRBJ1-5 | TRBV28 | CASSSGQGPNQPQHF | TGTGCCAGCAGTTCGGGACAGGGGCCGAATCAGCCCCAGCATTTT
TRBD2 | NA | TRBJ2-3 | TRBV4-3 | CASSQGTSGAADTQYF | TGCGCCAGCAGCCAAGGGACTAGCGGGGCCGCGGATACGCAGTATTTT
TRBD1 | NA | TRBJ1-5 | TRBV19 | CASTVRTGARNQPQHF | TGTGCCAGTACCGTACGAACAGGGGCGCGCAATCAGCCCCAGCATTTT
TRBD1 | NA | TRBJ1-4 | TRBV25-1 | CASSESGRGYEKLFF | TGTGCCAGCAGTGAATCCGGCAGGGGGTATGAAAAACTGTTTTTT
NA | NA | TRBJ2-1 | TRBV7-2 | CASSRDWTVDEQFF | TGTGCCAGCAGCCGGGACTGGACGGTCGATGAGCAGTTCTTC
NA | NA | TRBJ1-2 | TRBV28 | CASSSPAGSPHHGYTF | TGTGCCAGCAGTTCTCCTGCCGGGAGCCCGCACCATGGCTACACCTTC
NA | NA | TRBJ1-2 | TRBV6-6 | CASSYSTIDGYTF | TGTGCCAGCAGTTACTCGACAATCGATGGCTACACCTTC
NA | NA | TRBJ1-1 | TRBV6-5 | CASSYSIPGQTEAFF | TGTGCCAGCAGTTATTCAATTCCGGGACAAACTGAAGCTTTCTTT
NA | NA | TRBJ1-5 | TRBV4-1 | CASSLEEQAAQPQHF | TGCGCCAGCAGCCTAGAGGAACAGGCGGCCCAGCCCCAGCATTTT
TRBD2 | NA | TRBJ2-7 | TRBV9 | CASSVESGTSGPGYEQYF | TGTGCCAGCAGCGTAGAATCCGGGACTAGCGGCCCGGGCTACGAGCAGTACTTC
TRBD1 | once | TRBJ2-2 | TRBV7-9 | CASSPAGTGGAGELFF | TGTGCCAGCAGCCCGGCTGGGACAGGGGGTGCCGGGGAGCTGTTTTTT
NA | once | TRBJ1-2 | TRBV6-2/TRBV6-3 | CASSPFDLRGYTF | TGTGCCAGCAGCCCGTTCGATTTGCGGGGCTACACCTTC
NA | NA | TRBJ2-1 | TRBV18 | CASSPLLPGSSYNEQFF | TGTGCCAGCTCACCTCTTCTGCCAGGAAGCTCCTACAATGAGCAGTTCTTC
NA | NA | TRBJ2-5 | TRBV5-1 | CASSSAGGQETQYF | TGCGCCAGCAGCAGTGCCGGGGGACAAGAGACCCAGTACTTC
NA | NA | TRBJ2-6 | TRBV5-1 | CASSETGTSGANVLTF | TGCGCCAGCAGCGAGACAGGTACCTCTGGGGCCAACGTCCTGACTTTC
TRBD1 | NA | TRBJ1-1 | TRBV4-3 | CASSQDRGTGALEAFF | TGCGCCAGCAGCCAAGACAGAGGGACAGGGGCCCTTGAAGCTTTCTTT
NA | NA | TRBJ2-1 | TRBV14 | CASSLKTRPEQFF | TGTGCCAGCAGCCTCAAGACTAGGCCTGAGCAGTTCTTC
TRBD1 | NA | TRBJ2-5 | TRBV19 | CARSRGTGRETQYF | TGTGCCAGAAGTAGGGGGACAGGGAGGGAGACCCAGTACTTC
TRBD2 | NA | TRBJ2-1 | TRBV6-4 | CASRVQGSGGSHEQFF | TGTGCCAGCCGGGTCCAAGGGAGCGGGGGTTCCCATGAGCAGTTCTTC
TRBD2 | NA | TRBJ2-3 | TRBV7-2 | CASSPGLARNTQYF | TGTGCCAGCAGCCCGGGACTAGCGAGGAATACGCAGTATTTT
NA | NA | TRBJ2-3 | TRBV7-2 | CASSWGGAVDTQYF | TGTGCCAGCAGTTGGGGGGGGGCCGTGGATACGCAGTATTTT
NA | NA | TRBJ1-1 | TRBV4-3 | CASSSGASLTFF | TGCGCCAGCTCCTCAGGGGCCTCGCTGACTTTCTTT
NA | NA | TRBJ2-3 | TRBV28 | CASSPAGKLSTDTQYF | TGTGCCAGCAGTCCAGCCGGGAAACTTAGCACAGATACGCAGTATTTT
NA | NA | TRBJ2-1 | TRBV10-3 | CAISGAPDEQFF | TGTGCCATCAGTGGGGCCCCCGATGAGCAGTTCTTC
NA | NA | TRBJ1-3 | TRBV7-2 | CASSLGGGGNTIYF | TGTGCCAGCAGCTTAGGCGGCGGCGGGAACACCATATATTTT
TRBD1 | NA | TRBJ2-3 | TRBV5-8 | CASSWDREDTQYF | TGTGCCAGCAGCTGGGACAGGGAAGATACGCAGTATTTT
NA | NA | TRBJ1-1 | TRBV7-3 | CASSSDSANTEAFF | TGTGCCAGCAGCTCGGACAGCGCTAACACTGAAGCTTTCTTT
NA | NA | TRBJ2-4 | TRBV4-3 | CASSQDRSHQIAKNIQYF | TGCGCCAGCAGCCAAGATCGCTCTCACCAGATAGCCAAAAACATTCAGTACTTC
TRBD1 | NA | TRBJ2-3 | TRBV3-1/TRBV3-2 | CASSLPGQTDTQYF | TGTGCCAGCAGCCTTCCGGGACAGACAGATACGCAGTATTTT
NA | NA | TRBJ2-7 | TRBV6-6 | CASSYHPGSSYEQYF | TGTGCCAGCAGTTACCACCCAGGGTCCTCCTACGAGCAGTACTTC
TRBD1 | NA | TRBJ2-7 | TRBV27 | CASSLSGTGFYEQYF | TGTGCCAGCAGTTTATCAGGGACAGGGTTCTACGAGCAGTACTTC
TRBD2 | NA | TRBJ2-3 | TRBV10-1 | CASSESASGAGDTQYF | TGCGCCAGCAGTGAGTCGGCTAGCGGGGCGGGAGATACGCAGTATTTT
NA | NA | TRBJ1-2 | TRBV5-4 | CASSRQSSYGYTF | TGTGCCAGCAGCAGACAGTCCTCCTATGGCTACACCTTC
NA | NA | TRBJ2-7 | TRBV6-6 | CASSYRDIATYEQYF | TGTGCCAGCAGCTACCGGGACATAGCTACCTACGAGCAGTACTTC
NA | NA | TRBJ2-6 | TRBV6-5 | CASSTSGLGANVLTF | TGTGCCAGCAGTACCAGCGGGTTAGGGGCCAACGTCCTGACTTTC
NA | NA | TRBJ1-5 | TRBV29-1 | CSVGENQPQHF | TGCAGCGTTGGGGAGAATCAGCCCCAGCATTTT
TRBD1 | NA | TRBJ1-6 | TRBV10-3 | CAISRDREHNSPLHF | TGTGCCATCAGCCGGGACAGGGAGCATAATTCACCCCTCCACTTT
TRBD1 | NA | TRBJ2-3 | TRBV7-8 | CASTTRGTGGTDTQYF | TGTGCCAGCACCACGAGGGGGACAGGGGGCACAGATACGCAGTATTTT